The text below deals with one T cell receptor (beta chain). The target antigen is unknown. Recently defined diagnostic criteria classed the Susac syndrome patients as definite or probable. Through negative isolation, CD4+ and CD8+ T cells were obtained, while TEMRA cells were enriched using FACS. This entry belongs to a study of CD8 T cells in Susac syndrome. Regarding the study as a whole: Four to six Susac-specific public clones appeared in CD8+ TEMRA repertoires, and some 16 in total CD8+ repertoires.

Random hexamers primed reverse transcription of roughly 0.5 to 1 ug RNA. TCR beta CDR3 was amplified by immunoSEQ covering 54 Vbeta and 13 Jbeta. TCRdb used MiXCR to reprocess the immunoSEQ multiplex PCR reads, holding one entry per CDR3 protein. The sample consists of approximately 100,000 distinct CDR3 sequences, approximately 94% of them appearing once. CDR3 length: 16 residues. The TCR originated in a human donor with Susac syndrome. This chain links TRBV21-1 with TRBJ2-5; TRBD2 is taken as the D call from the table, unchecked against the DNA. TRBV21-1 is shown as a pseudogene. The sequenced material came from CD8+ T cells from PBMCs. This CDR3 reads CASSTLTSGGPETQYF. The CDR3 region has the DNA TGTGCCAGCAGCACTCTGACTAGCGGGGGGCCAGAGACCCAGTACTTC.